The sequence of this T cell receptor (beta chain) was determined in a study of T cells in Graves' hyperthyroidism and ophthalmopathy. Study outcomes and limitations: Ophthalmopathy was identified by the model a median around 6.3 months ahead of onset.

The study excluded patients with uncontrolled infection, other autoimmune disease, pregnancy or lactation. Preceding any ophthalmopathy symptoms, the blood sample dates from first hyperthyroidism diagnosis. A roughly 10 ml volume of fresh peripheral blood provided the PBMCs. It was RNA transcripts that yielded the amplified TCR beta CDR3 regions. Carried out on the TCR CDR3, a first-round RT-PCR used the HTBI primer set. A single record per CDR3 protein comes from TCRdb applying MiXCR to the multiplex PCR reads. This table has roughly 360,000 distinct CDR3 sequences, approximately 15% appearing once. The sample holds many counts of this clonotype. Its antigen is not identified. This clone may be a read error of a much larger clone one base away. Germline V gives CDR1 MDHEN, CDR2 SYDVKM. The CDR3 loop spans 12 amino acids. V was pared by 3 bases and J by 3 bases, with 2 bases between.

The rearrangement joins TRBV28 to TRBJ2-2; D not certain. Specimen: blood. This TCR came from a man aged 25 to 40 with Graves' hyperthyroidism that later progressed to Graves' ophthalmopathy. The CDR3 loop reads CASSLDTGELFF. The CDR3 nucleotides read TGTGCCAGCAGTTTGGACACCGGGGAGCTGTTTTTT.